This T cell receptor (beta chain) was found in a study of T cell changes during pregnancy in multiple sclerosis. The data were produced by immunoSEQ multiplex PCR, yet TCRdb's version contains in-frame clones alone and is incomplete. The data contain more than 15,000 clones, just under 85% of them singletons. V shed 1 base and J shed 7 bases, with 14 bases lying between them. The CDR3 is 16 amino acids. Germline assignment: CDR1 SGHVS and CDR2 FQNEAQ. V is TRBV7-8 and J is TRBJ1-6; D is unresolved. The source of this sequence is a female donor in good health, enrolled as a control in a pregnancy study. Sequencing used CD8+ T cells from peripheral blood mononuclear cells, obtained in the second trimester of pregnancy. The CDR3 loop reads CASSLEEGGANSPLHF. The DNA of the CDR3 is TGTGCCAGCAGCTTAGAGGAGGGCGGAGCAAATTCACCCCTCCACTTT.